Listed below are T cell receptor beta chains from one sample, sequenced in a study of T cells after posttransplantation cyclophosphamide. This table comes from immunoSEQ multiplex PCR, and its TCRdb copy is limited to in-frame clones, with some not included. The sample includes around 44,000 clones, none of them occurring once. The sequenced sample consisted of PBMCs. These receptors were taken from a man aged 40-49 years in good health, CMV-negative, and a related stem cell transplant donor. Both conserved end residues are part of each CDR3. D genes are given only for firm matches. Not all rows give a size; the values are once, few, many and, for expanded clones, a class.

j_call: TRBJ1-2; v_call: TRBV9; d_call: TRBD1; clone_size: few; cdr3_nt: TGTGCCAGCACCCTGGACAGGGGTGACTATGGCTACACCTTC; cdr3_aa: CASTLDRGDYGYTF
j_call: TRBJ2-6; v_call: TRBV11-2; d_call: TRBD1; clone_size: many; cdr3_nt: TGTGCCAGCAGCCCGCAGGGGGCCTTCTACTCTGGGGCCAACGTCCTGACTTTC; cdr3_aa: CASSPQGAFYSGANVLTF
j_call: TRBJ2-2; v_call: TRBV30; d_call: TRBD2; clone_size: many; cdr3_nt: TGTGCCTGGAAGGTCTTCCTCGGGGAGGGAGGGGAGCTGTTTTTT; cdr3_aa: CAWKVFLGEGGELFF
j_call: TRBJ1-2; v_call: TRBV18; d_call: -; clone_size: -; cdr3_nt: TGTGCCAGCTCACCGGCAGGGGACGGCTACACCTTC; cdr3_aa: CASSPAGDGYTF
j_call: TRBJ2-7; v_call: TRBV29-1; d_call: TRBD1; clone_size: many; cdr3_nt: TGCAGCGTTGAAGCCGGGACAGGGACCTACGAGCAGTACTTC; cdr3_aa: CSVEAGTGTYEQYF
j_call: TRBJ1-1; v_call: TRBV11-2; d_call: -; clone_size: many; cdr3_nt: TGTGCCAGCAGCTCGCAGGTGGTTGAAGCTTTCTTT; cdr3_aa: CASSSQVVEAFF
j_call: TRBJ2-5; v_call: TRBV20-1; d_call: -; clone_size: -; cdr3_nt: TGCAGTGCTAGGGCAGAAGAGACCCAGTACTTC; cdr3_aa: CSARAEETQYF
j_call: TRBJ1-5; v_call: TRBV9; d_call: -; clone_size: many; cdr3_nt: TGTGCCAGCAGCGTAGGGGGGGACAATCAGCCCCAGCATTTT; cdr3_aa: CASSVGGDNQPQHF
j_call: TRBJ2-4; v_call: TRBV6-5; d_call: TRBD2; clone_size: many; cdr3_nt: TGTGCCAGCAGTTACTCTAGCGGGGCCGTTCAGTACTTC; cdr3_aa: CASSYSSGAVQYF
j_call: TRBJ1-2; v_call: TRBV10-3; d_call: -; clone_size: many; cdr3_nt: TGTGCCATCAGTGCAGACAGGTCTAGTGGCTACACCTTC; cdr3_aa: CAISADRSSGYTF
j_call: TRBJ2-3; v_call: TRBV21-1; d_call: -; clone_size: -; cdr3_nt: TGTGCCAGCAGCAAAAAGACTTGCACAGATACGCAGTATTTT; cdr3_aa: CASSKKTCTDTQYF
j_call: TRBJ1-1; v_call: TRBV9; d_call: -; clone_size: few; cdr3_nt: TGTGCCAGCAGTCCCCAGGGTTCGAACACTGAAGCTTTCTTT; cdr3_aa: CASSPQGSNTEAFF
j_call: TRBJ2-3; v_call: TRBV16; d_call: TRBD2; clone_size: few; cdr3_nt: TGTGCCAGCAGCCAACGGGCGGGACTAGCAAGAAGCACAGATACGCAGTATTTT; cdr3_aa: CASSQRAGLARSTDTQYF
j_call: TRBJ2-1; v_call: TRBV7-3; d_call: -; clone_size: few; cdr3_nt: TGTGCCAGCAGCTCTATAGCGTTAAGCTCCTACAATGAGCAGTTCTTC; cdr3_aa: CASSSIALSSYNEQFF
j_call: TRBJ1-1; v_call: TRBV18; d_call: -; clone_size: many; cdr3_nt: TGTGCCAGCTCACCCCGAACAACGAACACTGAAGCTTTCTTT; cdr3_aa: CASSPRTTNTEAFF
j_call: TRBJ2-7; v_call: TRBV21-1; d_call: -; clone_size: many; cdr3_nt: TGTGCCAGCAGCAAGGGGGCGGACAGCTACGAGCAGTACTTC; cdr3_aa: CASSKGADSYEQYF
j_call: TRBJ2-3; v_call: TRBV6-4; d_call: -; clone_size: many; cdr3_nt: TGTGCCAGCAGTGACTTACGACAGGACACAGATACGCAGTATTTT; cdr3_aa: CASSDLRQDTDTQYF
j_call: TRBJ2-1; v_call: TRBV9; d_call: TRBD2; clone_size: few; cdr3_nt: TGTGCCAGCAGCGTAATAGCAGCGGGGGGGCTCAATGAGCAGTTCTTC; cdr3_aa: CASSVIAAGGLNEQFF
j_call: TRBJ2-1; v_call: TRBV5-1; d_call: TRBD2; clone_size: few; cdr3_nt: TGCGCCAGCGGCATAACTAGCGGGGTCTACAATGAGCAGTTCTTC; cdr3_aa: CASGITSGVYNEQFF
j_call: TRBJ2-5; v_call: TRBV15; d_call: -; clone_size: many; cdr3_nt: TGTGCCACCAGCAGAGATTTGCACAGACAAGAGACCCAGTACTTC; cdr3_aa: CATSRDLHRQETQYF
j_call: TRBJ2-2; v_call: TRBV7-7; d_call: -; clone_size: many; cdr3_nt: TGTGCTAGCAGCTTAGGTTCCCTAAACACCGGGGAGCTGTTTTTT; cdr3_aa: CASSLGSLNTGELFF
j_call: TRBJ2-2; v_call: TRBV11-2; d_call: TRBD1; clone_size: many; cdr3_nt: TGTGCCAGCAGCTCCCCGTGGGACAGTACCGGGGAGCTGTTTTTT; cdr3_aa: CASSSPWDSTGELFF
j_call: TRBJ1-1; v_call: TRBV29-1; d_call: -; clone_size: many; cdr3_nt: TGCAGCGTTGATATAGGACAGAGGAACACTGAAGCTTTCTTT; cdr3_aa: CSVDIGQRNTEAFF
j_call: TRBJ2-1; v_call: TRBV6-5; d_call: -; clone_size: many; cdr3_nt: TGTGCCAGCAGTTACTCACAGGATCCCCTGGGAAATGAGCAGTTCTTC; cdr3_aa: CASSYSQDPLGNEQFF
j_call: TRBJ1-5; v_call: TRBV7-2; d_call: TRBD1; clone_size: many; cdr3_nt: TGTGCCAGCAGCCAGGGGGTAACAAATCAGCCCCAGCATTTT; cdr3_aa: CASSQGVTNQPQHF
j_call: TRBJ2-7; v_call: TRBV2; d_call: -; clone_size: many; cdr3_nt: TGTGCCAGCACCAACGTGGCAGGGACCTACGAGCAGTACTTC; cdr3_aa: CASTNVAGTYEQYF
j_call: TRBJ1-2; v_call: TRBV7-2; d_call: TRBD1; clone_size: -; cdr3_nt: TGTGCCAGCAGCTTAGGGACAGGGGGCCGGTACAACTATGGCTACACCTTC; cdr3_aa: CASSLGTGGRYNYGYTF
j_call: TRBJ1-4; v_call: TRBV6-5; d_call: -; clone_size: many; cdr3_nt: TGTGCCAGCAGGGGAACGGGAGAAAAACTGTTTTTT; cdr3_aa: CASRGTGEKLFF
j_call: TRBJ1-1; v_call: TRBV15; d_call: -; clone_size: many; cdr3_nt: TGTGCCACCAGCAGAGGTCGGGGAGGAAGTACACTTGGGCACACTGAAGCTTTCTTT; cdr3_aa: CATSRGRGGSTLGHTEAFF
j_call: TRBJ1-1; v_call: TRBV10-3; d_call: -; clone_size: many; cdr3_nt: TGTGCCATCAGTGAACAGACCAACACTGAAGCTTTCTTT; cdr3_aa: CAISEQTNTEAFF
j_call: TRBJ2-7; v_call: TRBV2; d_call: -; clone_size: many; cdr3_nt: TGTGCCAGCAAACGGGATGAAGCCTACGAGCAGTACTTC; cdr3_aa: CASKRDEAYEQYF
j_call: TRBJ2-5; v_call: TRBV5-1; d_call: -; clone_size: many; cdr3_nt: TGCGCCAGCAGGGTTGAGGGGTTGAGCGGGGAGACCCAGTACTTC; cdr3_aa: CASRVEGLSGETQYF
j_call: TRBJ1-2; v_call: TRBV4-2; d_call: TRBD1; clone_size: many; cdr3_nt: TGTGCCAGCAGCCAAGGAGGGACAGGGACTCTAAGGGGCTACACCTTC; cdr3_aa: CASSQGGTGTLRGYTF
j_call: TRBJ1-1; v_call: TRBV27; d_call: -; clone_size: many; cdr3_nt: TGTGCCAGCAGTTTACGCCCGGGGTTCGCTGAAGCTTTCTTT; cdr3_aa: CASSLRPGFAEAFF
j_call: TRBJ2-7; v_call: TRBV6-5; d_call: -; clone_size: many; cdr3_nt: TGTGCCAGCAGTCTTGGGGCAGGGGATATCTACGAGCAGTACTTC; cdr3_aa: CASSLGAGDIYEQYF
j_call: TRBJ1-4; v_call: TRBV7-9; d_call: TRBD1; clone_size: many; cdr3_nt: TGTGCCAGCAGCTTTGTCCCGGGACAGGGTGAGGAAAAACTGTTTTTT; cdr3_aa: CASSFVPGQGEEKLFF